These 5 T cell receptor beta chains originate from one sample sequenced in a study of T cell responses to AZD1222 COVID-19 vaccine. Libraries were prepared by immunoSEQ multiplex PCR; TCRdb keeps only in-frame clonotypes and omits some of them. The repertoire consists of approximately 140,000 clones, with roughly nine tenths occurring once and the leading ten covering approximately 3.7%. Here the sequenced sample was peripheral blood, taken 28 days after the second AZD1222 dose. All receptors come from an adult who received the AZD1222 COVID-19 vaccine.

This clone has only a few counts. V and J are TRBV5-1 and TRBJ2-1; D gene unclear. Trimming shortened V by 6 bases and J by 5 bases, and 6 bases separated the two germline ends. Germline CDR1 SGHRS, CDR2 YFSETQ. The CDR3 totals 11 residues. The CDR3 DNA reads TGCGCCAGCAAAGATCACAATGAGCAGTTCTTC. Amino acid sequence: CASKDHNEQFF.

The chain uses TRBV6-5 and TRBJ1-2; no clear D. V gave up 6 bases and J gave up 4 bases, with 18 bases separating them. There are 15 residues in the CDR3. Germline CDR1 is MNHEY and CDR2 is SVGAGI. CDR3 sequence reads: CASRTPSIRRYGYTF. CDR3 DNA: TGTGCCAGCAGGACTCCCTCCATCAGACGCTATGGCTACACCTTC.

The chain couples TRBV5-1 to TRBJ2-3; TRBD2 is a possible D gene (5 bases). V shed 4 bases and J shed 0 bases, with 18 bases lying between them. This CDR3 spans 17 amino acids. Germline lookup yields CDR1 SGHRS and CDR2 YFSETQ. CDR3 in DNA: TGCGCCAGCAGCGGTGGTTCGGTGCGGGCAAGCACAGATACGCAGTATTTT. It codes for CASSGGSVRASTDTQYF.

V and J are TRBV12-3 or TRBV12-4 and TRBJ1-4; perhaps TRBD1 as D (5 bases). V lost 6 bases, J lost 5 bases, and 10 bases lay in between. CDR3 length: 13 amino acids. CDR3 region: CASRGQGNEKLFF. CDR3 bases: TGTGCCAGCAGGGGGCAGGGCAATGAAAAACTGTTTTTT.

There are a few counts of this clone. This sequence joins TRBV7-6 and TRBJ2-5, with TRBD2 matching 14 bases. Trimming at V came to 3 bases and at J to 5 bases, leaving 11 bases not matched to a gene. The CDR3 covers 18 residues. Germline CDR1 is SGHVS and CDR2 is FNYEAQ. The CDR3 loop is CASSFAEETSGGAETQYF. The CDR3 coding sequence is TGTGCCAGCAGCTTCGCAGAAGAGACTAGCGGGGGGGCGGAGACCCAGTACTTC.